This TCR beta chain was recovered during a study of T cell responses to AZD1222 COVID-19 vaccine. Study-wide results and caveats: Samples come after the peak T cell response, not at day 14.

This CDR3 has 18 amino acids. J gave up 5 bases and V 1 base, and 10 bases lay outside the gene matches. CDR1 and CDR2 (germline): SGDLS, YYNGEE. The table came from immunoSEQ multiplex PCR; TCRdb's copy has only in-frame clones and leaves some out. This sample carries about 95,000 clones, roughly nine tenths of them seen once, and the ten largest clones take about 3.7%. For this clone: Antigen: not known.

This TCR was recovered from an adult in good health. The chain carries TRBV9 and TRBJ2-3; 13 bases are a match to TRBD2. This specimen consisted of peripheral blood, obtained on day 0 of AZD1222 vaccination. CDR3 DNA: TGTGCCAGCAGCGTACCTACTAGCGGGGGGGCCTCGGGAGATACGCAGTATTTT. It specifies CASSVPTSGGASGDTQYF.